The rows below give T cell receptor beta chains drawn from one sample of a study of cytotoxic CD8 clonotypes in ibrutinib-treated CLL. Sequencing was performed with immunoSEQ multiplex PCR; in TCRdb, only in-frame clones are kept and a portion is missing. This sample yields more than 70,000 clones, of which about 85% are seen a single time; about 4.8% belongs to the top ten. The source material was PBMCs, sampled after 12 months of ibrutinib treatment. These receptors came from a human donor with chronic lymphocytic leukemia. Each CDR3 is given with its conserved first and last residue. A D gene is named only where the DNA matches it firmly. Clone size is not always given. Where it is, it says once, few, many or a class for expanded clones.

CDR3aa: CASSLGEWGEQYF
CDR3nt: TGTGCCAGCAGCTTGGGGGAGTGGGGCGAGCAGTACTTC
abundance: NA
d_gene: NA
j_gene: TRBJ2-7
v_gene: TRBV5-4

CDR3aa: CASSGPWDHQPQHF
CDR3nt: TGTGCCAGCAGCGGCCCATGGGACCATCAGCCCCAGCATTTT
abundance: once
d_gene: NA
j_gene: TRBJ1-5
v_gene: TRBV9

CDR3aa: CASSLGHATASYGYTF
CDR3nt: TGTGCCAGCAGCTTAGGGCACGCCACAGCCAGCTATGGCTACACCTTC
abundance: NA
d_gene: NA
j_gene: TRBJ1-2
v_gene: TRBV7-9

CDR3aa: CASSHPMGGTGGGTEAFF
CDR3nt: TGTGCCAGCAGCCACCCCATGGGCGGGACAGGGGGAGGGACTGAAGCTTTCTTT
abundance: NA
d_gene: TRBD1
j_gene: TRBJ1-1
v_gene: TRBV4-2

CDR3aa: CASSSTGTNEQFF
CDR3nt: TGTGCCAGCAGCTCCACCGGGACGAATGAGCAGTTCTTC
abundance: NA
d_gene: NA
j_gene: TRBJ2-1
v_gene: TRBV7-9

CDR3aa: CAISDAREGGNTIYF
CDR3nt: TGTGCCATCAGTGATGCCAGGGAGGGTGGAAACACCATATATTTT
abundance: NA
d_gene: NA
j_gene: TRBJ1-3
v_gene: TRBV10-3

CDR3aa: CASRPGAGNDIGELFF
CDR3nt: TGTGCCAGCCGCCCCGGGGCAGGGAATGACATCGGGGAGCTGTTTTTT
abundance: NA
d_gene: NA
j_gene: TRBJ2-2
v_gene: TRBV19

CDR3aa: CASSLIPGDGYTF
CDR3nt: TGTGCCAGCAGCTTAATTCCCGGGGATGGCTACACCTTC
abundance: NA
d_gene: NA
j_gene: TRBJ1-2
v_gene: TRBV7-3

CDR3aa: CASSPPSLQGYTF
CDR3nt: TGTGCCAGCTCACCCCCCTCCCTACAAGGCTACACCTTC
abundance: once
d_gene: NA
j_gene: TRBJ1-2
v_gene: TRBV18

CDR3aa: CASSRRTGGTGELFF
CDR3nt: TGTGCCAGCAGCCGCCGGACAGGTGGGACCGGGGAGCTGTTTTTT
abundance: NA
d_gene: TRBD1
j_gene: TRBJ2-2
v_gene: TRBV11-2

CDR3aa: CASSLGNQPQHF
CDR3nt: TGTGCCAGCAGTTTAGGAAATCAGCCCCAGCATTTT
abundance: few
d_gene: NA
j_gene: TRBJ1-5
v_gene: TRBV28

CDR3aa: CASSLGPGEGEYEQYF
CDR3nt: TGTGCCAGCAGCTTAGGGCCAGGAGAGGGCGAATACGAGCAGTACTTC
abundance: NA
d_gene: NA
j_gene: TRBJ2-7
v_gene: TRBV11-3